Described below is a single T cell receptor (beta chain) sequence and its context. These data come from a study of T cell responses to AZD1222 COVID-19 vaccine. This CDR3 region has 13 residues. Germline CDR1 is SNHLY and CDR2 is FYNNEI. Trimming removed 0 bases at V and 6 bases at J, with 6 bases between. TCRdb's table, derived via immunoSEQ multiplex PCR, lists solely in-frame clones and lacks some. The repertoire holds approximately 180,000 clones, with 88% as singletons. The clonotype was recovered from an adult in good health. The chain employs TRBV2 and TRBJ2-1; unclear D gene. Here the sequenced sample was peripheral blood, taken on day 0 of AZD1222 vaccination. This CDR3 reads CASSEALLNEQFF. The CDR3 DNA reads TGTGCCAGCAGTGAAGCGCTTCTCAATGAGCAGTTCTTC. The full variable domain, in which reference TRBV2 and TRBJ2-1 provide the parts outside the CDR3, is EPEVTQTPSHQVTQMGQEVILRCVPISNHLYFYWYRQILGQKVEFLVSFYNNEISEKSEIFDDQFSVERPDGSNFTLKIRSTKLEDSAMYFCASSEALLNEQFFGPGTRLTVL.